These 5 T cell receptor beta chains share one sample of origin, sequenced in a study of regulatory and conventional T cells in RAG deficiency. The data were produced by immunoSEQ multiplex PCR, yet TCRdb's version contains in-frame clones alone and is incomplete. The data hold approximately 46,000 clones, with 85% to 90% observed a single time. Genomic DNA came from blood conventional CD4+ T cells gated CD25-low CD127-high. These sequences were also reported in another study, on regulatory T cells. That paper states: Amplification used 52 TRBV primers and 13 TRBJ primers.

Sequences were obtained from CD4+ effector T cells sorted from blood. The receptors were gathered from a human donor in good health.

The V gene is TRBV10-3, the J gene TRBJ2-7; 9 bases fit TRBD1. V shed 2 bases and J 2 bases; nucleotides not matched to a gene: 4. Germline CDR1 is ENHRY and CDR2 is SYGVKD. This CDR3 has 15 amino acids. The CDR3 nucleotides are TGTGCCATCAGTGAGAAGGACAGGGGCACCTACGAGCAGTACTTC. The encoded protein is CAISEKDRGTYEQYF.

The genes are TRBV10-1 and TRBJ2-2; D not certain. This CDR3 has 12 amino acids. Trimming shortened V by 5 bases and J by 2 bases, and 3 bases separated the two germline ends. Germline CDR1 reads WNHNN; CDR2 reads SYGVQD (reference sequence). DNA for the CDR3: TGCGCCAGCAGTCCAAACACCGGGGAGCTGTTTTTT. Translated, it gives CASSPNTGELFF.

The chain uses TRBV5-3 and TRBJ2-3, with 7 bases aligning to TRBD2. TRBV5-3 is given ORF status, its function remaining uncertain. The CDR3 length is 14 residues. V was pared by 10 bases and J by 3 bases, with 11 bases of the junction left unmatched. CDR3 in amino acids: CARIKAGMTDTQYF. The CDR3 DNA is TGTGCCCGCATCAAAGCGGGAATGACAGATACGCAGTATTTT.

The chain is built from TRBV6-1 and TRBJ1-3, with TRBD1 identical over 8 bases. Germline trimming cut 4 bases from V and 2 bases from J; bases unmatched to any gene: 10. The CDR3 loop spans 17 amino acids. Germline V gene sequence: CDR1 MNHNS, CDR2 SASEGT. CDR3 nucleotide sequence: TGTGCCAGCAGTGCCAAGCAGGGGGCACTTCCTGGAAACACCATATATTTT. Amino acids: CASSAKQGALPGNTIYF.

V is TRBV5-1 and J is TRBJ2-1, with 15 bases that match TRBD2. Germline CDR1 SGHRS, CDR2 YFSETQ. J gave up 7 bases and V 4 bases, and 9 bases lay outside the gene matches. The CDR3 extends over 17 amino acids. The CDR3 here is CASSRLGLAGGGNEQFF. The CDR3 coding sequence is TGCGCCAGCAGCCGCCTGGGACTAGCGGGAGGAGGGAATGAGCAGTTCTTC. Full variable domain (rest looked up from reference TRBV5-1 and TRBJ2-1): KAGVTQTPRYLIKTRGQQVTLSCSPISGHRSVSWYQQTPGQGLQFLFEYFSETQRNKGNFPGRFSGRQFSNSRSEMNVSTLELGDSALYLCASSRLGLAGGGNEQFFGPGTRLTVL.